This T cell receptor (beta chain) was sequenced for a study of type 1 and type 2 diabetes patients (dated by TCRdb to the mid-2010s). Some background on the complete study: The cohort comprised eight to ten type 1 diabetes patients, a few type 2 diabetes patients and six or seven nondiabetic controls recruited in China. Across the study, CD4+ and CD8+ T cells were positively selected from PBMCs using CD4 or CD8 MicroBeads on MACS columns. The whole study generated roughly 19,000,000 paired-end reads. The study used high-throughput sequencing to profile TCRbeta repertoires and compare individuals with type 1 diabetes, type 2 diabetes and no diabetes. Type 2 diabetes patients were used as a disease comparison group for the type 1 diabetes patients. V gene usage was similar between roughly 19-cycle and roughly 25-cycle amplification, suggesting similar primer efficiencies and random PCR bias. Sequencing of the TCRbeta libraries was paired-end and was performed on Illumina HiSeq 2000 or MiSeq instruments. Broader findings and caveats from the paper: Only a few highly-expanded CD4+ clones (median one) were found in type 2 diabetes patients, and these clones made up a median approximately 4.2% of reads. Study groups were not matched for age and gender, which possibly biased interpretation. Because only a limited number of T2D and control samples were sequenced, some T1D-only HECs might also appear in more T2D or control samples. Type 2 diabetes repertoires showed high diversity, significantly greater than type 1 diabetes repertoires in both CD4+ and CD8+ T cells. V and J gene usage patterns of type 2 diabetes and control samples were highly correlated, averaging approximately 0.97 between samples.

Between the V and J ends, shortened by 1 base and 2 bases respectively, the junction contains 12 bases. In the germline V gene (reference sequence), CDR1 corresponds to LNHNV and CDR2 to YYDKDF. Its CDR3 holds 15 amino acids, cysteine through phenylalanine. Solely the CDR3 DNA is kept, with 45 bases framed from the first base. Sequencing was carried out with an Illumina MiSeq. For TCRbeta CDR3 amplification, the template was genomic DNA taken from the sorted T cell subsets. The TCRbeta CDR3 region was amplified by multiplex PCR using 30 forward and 13 reverse primers. PCR products were purified with AMPure XP beads, after which indices and adaptors were added in a second approximately 25-cycle PCR. Libraries were gel-purified using the QIAquick Gel Extraction Kit before sequencing. The source study handled its data this way. Paired-end reads were merged using FLASH and were aligned with IgBLAST to IMGT V, D and J germline references. Reads with less than 70% alignment identity to germline references were removed, leaving some 10 million reads across the study. Following IMGT definitions, CDR3 boundaries, reading frame and productivity were assigned. Clones at or above 1% of reads were defined as highly-expanded clones, and diversity was measured by normalized Shannon entropy. Unpaired two-tailed t-tests were used to test group differences in Shannon entropy. TCRdb took the public reads, trimmed them with fastp at Q25, ran MiXCR for clone calling and kept in-frame beta chains. Records with the same CDR3 protein are collapsed into one entry carrying the most frequent genes and DNA. Clone size and V and J calls follow TCRdb, not the original study. In this sample the table shows fewer than 300,000 distinct CDR3 sequences, approximately 50% of which occur a single time. The ten largest clones take up approximately 13% of the sample.

Standard classification criteria for type 1 or type 2 diabetes were met by all diabetic patients, and glucose and C-peptide were assessed by WHO-recommended methods. Donors with other autoimmune diseases or infections within the previous four weeks were excluded from participation. Roughly 9.8 milliliters of peripheral blood were collected from each participant. PBMCs were isolated with LymphoPrep density separation. For this clonotype: Its cognate antigen has yet to be identified. Per-nucleotide qualities are absent, and no much larger clonotype sits a single base away.

In this chain, TRBV15 is recombined with TRBJ2-7; possibly the D gene is TRBD1, per 6 matching bases. The sample was peripheral blood mononuclear cells (PBMCs). This sequence originates from a man aged 18 to 30 with type 2 diabetes. The sequenced DNA is TGTGCCACCAGCAGAGGGGGACACAGGGCCTACGAGCAGTACTTC. The translation is CATSRGGHRAYEQYF. Extended through the reference TRBV15 and TRBJ2-7 proteins, this CDR3 yields the full variable domain: DAMVIQNPRYQVTQFGKPVTLSCSQTLNHNVMYWYQQKSSQAPKLLFHYYDKDFNNEADTPDNFQSRRPNTSFCFLDIRSPGLGDTAMYLCATSRGGHRAYEQYFGPGTRLTVT.